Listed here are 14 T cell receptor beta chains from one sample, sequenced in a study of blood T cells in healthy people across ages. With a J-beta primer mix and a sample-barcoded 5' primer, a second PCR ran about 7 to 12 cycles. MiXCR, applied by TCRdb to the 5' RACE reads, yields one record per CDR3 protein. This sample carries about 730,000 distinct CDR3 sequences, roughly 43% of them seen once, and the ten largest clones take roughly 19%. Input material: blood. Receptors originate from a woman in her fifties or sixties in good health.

The CDR3, as DNA: TGTGCCAGCAGCCACACCACGATTTGGACAGGGGAGAGCAATCAGCCCCAGCATTTT. Residues: CASSHTTIWTGESNQPQHF. The rearrangement uses TRBV6-2 or TRBV6-3 and TRBJ1-5, with TRBD1 matching over 9 bases. V lost 6 bases to trimming and J lost 1 base; unmatched junction nucleotides: 16. This CDR3 is built from 19 residues. Germline CDR1 is MNHEY and CDR2 is SVGEGT.

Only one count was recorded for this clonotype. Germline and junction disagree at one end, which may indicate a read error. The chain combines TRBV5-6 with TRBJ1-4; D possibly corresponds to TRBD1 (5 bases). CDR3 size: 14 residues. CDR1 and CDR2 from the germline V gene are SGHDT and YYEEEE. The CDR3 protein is CVSSFSGNGEKLFF. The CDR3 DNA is TGTGTCAGCAGCTTTTCAGGGAATGGGGAAAAACTGTTTTTT.

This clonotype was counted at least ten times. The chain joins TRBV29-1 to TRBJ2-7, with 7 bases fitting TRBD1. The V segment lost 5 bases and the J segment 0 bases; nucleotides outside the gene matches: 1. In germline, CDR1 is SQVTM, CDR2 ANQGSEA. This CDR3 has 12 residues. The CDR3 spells CSVTGDSYEQYF. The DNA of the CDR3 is TGCAGCGTTACAGGGGACTCCTACGAGCAGTACTTC.

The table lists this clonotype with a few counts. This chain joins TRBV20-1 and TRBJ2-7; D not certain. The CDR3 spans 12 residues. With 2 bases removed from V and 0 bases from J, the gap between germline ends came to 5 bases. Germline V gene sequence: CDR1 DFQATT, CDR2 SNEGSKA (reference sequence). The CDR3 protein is CSARRSSYEQYF. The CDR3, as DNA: TGCAGTGCTAGACGAAGCTCCTACGAGCAGTACTTC.

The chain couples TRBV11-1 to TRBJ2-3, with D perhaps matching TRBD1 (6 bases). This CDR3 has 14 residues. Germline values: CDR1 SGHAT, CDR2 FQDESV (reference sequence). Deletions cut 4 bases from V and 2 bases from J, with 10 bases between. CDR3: CASSSDRNTDTQYF. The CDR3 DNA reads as TGTGCCAGCAGCTCTGACAGGAACACAGATACGCAGTATTTT.

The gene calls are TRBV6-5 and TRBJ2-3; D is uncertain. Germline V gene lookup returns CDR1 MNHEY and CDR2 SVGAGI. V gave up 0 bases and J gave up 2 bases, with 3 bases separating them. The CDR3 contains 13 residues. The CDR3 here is CASSYSYTDTQYF. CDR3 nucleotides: TGTGCCAGCAGTTACTCCTACACAGATACGCAGTATTTT.

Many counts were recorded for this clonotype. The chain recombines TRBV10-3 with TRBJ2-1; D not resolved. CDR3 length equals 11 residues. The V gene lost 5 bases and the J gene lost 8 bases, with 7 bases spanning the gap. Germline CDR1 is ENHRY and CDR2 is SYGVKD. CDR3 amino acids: CAISHGDEQFF. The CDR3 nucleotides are TGTGCCATCAGTCATGGTGATGAGCAGTTCTTC.

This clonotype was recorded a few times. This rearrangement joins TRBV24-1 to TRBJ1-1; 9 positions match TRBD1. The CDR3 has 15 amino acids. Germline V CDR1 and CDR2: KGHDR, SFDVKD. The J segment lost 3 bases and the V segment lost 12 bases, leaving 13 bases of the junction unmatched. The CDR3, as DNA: TGTGCCGCCGGGACAGGGAGAGGGGGTGACACTGAAGCTTTCTTT. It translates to CAAGTGRGGDTEAFF.

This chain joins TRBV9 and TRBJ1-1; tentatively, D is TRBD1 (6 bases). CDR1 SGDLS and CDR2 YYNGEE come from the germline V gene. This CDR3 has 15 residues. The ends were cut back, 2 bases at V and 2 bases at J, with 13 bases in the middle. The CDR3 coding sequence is TGTGCCAGCAGCGTTTCCGGGACAACAAACACTGAAGCTTTCTTT. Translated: CASSVSGTTNTEAFF.

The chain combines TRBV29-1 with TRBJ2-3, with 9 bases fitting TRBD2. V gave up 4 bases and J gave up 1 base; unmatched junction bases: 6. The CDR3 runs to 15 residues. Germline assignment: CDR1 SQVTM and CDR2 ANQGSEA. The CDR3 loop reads CSVVLPSGGTDTQYF. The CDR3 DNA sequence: TGCAGCGTTGTCCTTCCTAGCGGGGGCACAGATACGCAGTATTTT.

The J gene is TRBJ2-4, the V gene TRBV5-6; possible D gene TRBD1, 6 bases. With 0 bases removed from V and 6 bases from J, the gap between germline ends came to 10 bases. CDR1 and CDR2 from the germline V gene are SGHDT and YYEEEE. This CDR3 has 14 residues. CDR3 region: CASSLGRTVNIQYF. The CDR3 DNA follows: TGTGCCAGCAGCTTGGGCCGGACAGTAAACATTCAGTACTTC. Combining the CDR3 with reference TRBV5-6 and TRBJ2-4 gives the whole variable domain DAGVTQSPTHLIKTRGQQVTLRCSPKSGHDTVSWYQQALGQGPQFIFQYYEEEERQRGNFPDRFSGHQFPNYSSELNVNALLLGDSALYLCASSLGRTVNIQYFGAGTRLSVL.

The CDR3 spells CASSLSDRVGEQFF. The CDR3 DNA follows: TGTGCCAGCAGCTTATCGGACAGGGTTGGTGAGCAGTTCTTC. The chain is built from TRBV7-2 and TRBJ2-1, with TRBD1 matching over 8 bases. This CDR3 region has 14 residues. J was trimmed by 9 bases and V by 2 bases; bases with no gene match: 6. Looked up from germline, CDR1 is SGHTA and CDR2 is FQGNSA.

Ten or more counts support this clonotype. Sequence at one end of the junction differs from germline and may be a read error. The CDR3: CASSFSGSSNEQFF. CDR3 nucleotide sequence: TGTGCCAGCAGTTTCTCAGGGTCCTCCAATGAGCAGTTCTTC. The chain links TRBV27 to TRBJ2-1; possibly TRBD1 for D (5 bases). Per the germline V gene, CDR1 is MNHEY and CDR2 is SMNVEV (reference sequence). This CDR3 is built from 14 residues.

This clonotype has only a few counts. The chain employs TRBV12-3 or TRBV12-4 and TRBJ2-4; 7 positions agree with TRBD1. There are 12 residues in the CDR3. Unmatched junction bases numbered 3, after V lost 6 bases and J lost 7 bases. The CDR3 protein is CASRTGKNIQYF. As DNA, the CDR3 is TGTGCCAGCAGGACAGGGAAGAACATTCAGTACTTC.